A single sample gave rise to the 24 T cell receptor beta chains below, sequenced in a study of blood T cell repertoires in COVID-19. The assay was immunoSEQ multiplex PCR, and TCRdb's table has in-frame clones only and misses some. The sample gives approximately 250,000 clones, approximately 90% of which show up once; approximately 2.7% is in the top ten. Input material: PBMCs or T cells enriched from blood (not recorded which). The receptors come from a man aged 40-55 years who had been exposed to COVID-19.

The chain couples TRBV19 to TRBJ2-7, with TRBD2 matching 13 bases. Germline values: CDR1 LNHDA, CDR2 SQIVND (reference sequence). The CDR3 is 18 amino acids. The junction had 10 bases not matched to a gene; V was cut back by 5 bases and J by 0 bases. The CDR3 reads CASSWTSGSFGNSYEQYF. CDR3 coding DNA: TGTGCCAGTAGTTGGACTAGCGGGAGTTTCGGGAACTCCTACGAGCAGTACTTC.

V usage is TRBV6-5 and J usage is TRBJ2-5, with 7 nucleotides matching TRBD1. The length of the CDR3 is 12 residues. The germline gives CDR1 MNHEY, CDR2 SVGAGI. After removal of 9 bases from V and 2 bases from J, the junction contained 3 bases not matched to a gene. CDR3: CASRTGQETQYF. The CDR3 bases are TGTGCCAGTCGGACAGGACAAGAGACCCAGTACTTC.

The chain has TRBV29-1 and TRBJ2-4; 12 bases align to TRBD1. V was pared by 5 bases and J by 6 bases, with 14 bases of the junction left unmatched. This CDR3 comprises 17 residues. The V gene's germline CDR1 is SQVTM and CDR2 ANQGSEA. The CDR3 sequence is CSVRTMPGQGAGNIQYF. The CDR3 DNA reads as TGCAGCGTTCGAACTATGCCGGGACAGGGGGCGGGAAACATTCAGTACTTC. The variable domain in full, with the rest retrieved from reference TRBV29-1 and TRBJ2-4, is SAVISQKPSRDICQRGTSLTIQCQVDSQVTMMFWYRQQPGQSLTLIATANQGSEATYESGFVIDKFPISRPNLTFSTLTVSNMSPEDSSIYLCSVRTMPGQGAGNIQYFGAGTRLSVL.

This chain links TRBV5-1 with TRBJ1-1; 8 nucleotides align to TRBD1. In germline, CDR1 is SGHRS, CDR2 YFSETQ. The CDR3 loop spans 16 amino acids. Trimming took 4 bases from V and 2 from J; bases not matched to a gene: 10. This chain's CDR3 is CASSPGQGSRNTEAFF. The CDR3 DNA reads as TGCGCCAGCAGCCCCGGACAGGGATCTCGTAACACTGAAGCTTTCTTT.

The gene calls are TRBV29-1 and TRBJ2-7; 8 bases line up with TRBD2. Germline V CDR1 and CDR2: SQVTM, ANQGSEA. The CDR3 is 14 residues long. Unmatched junction bases numbered 11, after V lost 7 bases and J lost 3 bases. CDR3 residues: CSAYGGGLNYEQYF. The CDR3 DNA is TGCAGCGCCTATGGCGGGGGGCTGAACTACGAGCAGTACTTC.

This sequence joins TRBV28 and TRBJ1-1; D is perhaps TRBD1 (5 bases). The ends were cut back, 2 bases at V and 5 bases at J, with 12 bases in the middle. The CDR3 covers 14 residues. Germline V gene lookup returns CDR1 MDHEN and CDR2 SYDVKM. In nucleotides, the CDR3 is TGTGCCAGCAGTTTAGGAGGGTCAGGGACTGAAGCTTTCTTT. Residues: CASSLGGSGTEAFF.

This clone was counted a single time. J is TRBJ2-1 and V is TRBV4-1; D remains unclear. Germline lookup yields CDR1 MGHRA and CDR2 YSYEKL. V was pared by 1 base and J by 0 bases, with 7 bases between. The CDR3 extends over 15 amino acids. The CDR3 loop reads CASSQVLSSYNEQFF. CDR3 in DNA: TGCGCCAGCAGCCAAGTTCTTAGCTCCTACAATGAGCAGTTCTTC.

J is TRBJ2-1 and V is TRBV29-1, with TRBD2 identical over 13 bases. Germline lookup yields CDR1 SQVTM and CDR2 ANQGSEA. CDR3 length equals 12 residues. The V segment lost 6 bases and the J segment 9 bases; nucleotides outside the gene matches: 2. The CDR3 here is CSVLAGGAEQFF. In DNA form, the CDR3 reads TGCAGCGTACTAGCGGGAGGGGCTGAGCAGTTCTTC.

CDR3 region: CASPSGRASSDTQYF. CDR3 in DNA: TGTGCCAGTCCTAGCGGGAGGGCCTCTTCAGATACGCAGTATTTT. This chain joins TRBV2 and TRBJ2-3, with 12 bases fitting TRBD2. The CDR3 sequence is 15 residues long. Germline trimming cut 9 bases from V and 4 bases from J; bases unmatched to any gene: 8. Germline CDR1 reads SNHLY; CDR2 reads FYNNEI.

The V call is TRBV28, the J call TRBJ1-5; D is unclear. This CDR3 comprises 15 residues. Trimming pared 2 bases from V and 2 bases from J, leaving 10 bases between. CDR1 MDHEN and CDR2 SYDVKM come from the germline V gene. The CDR3 loop reads CASSLGDLGNQPQHF. CDR3 nucleotide sequence: TGTGCCAGCAGTTTAGGAGACTTAGGCAATCAGCCCCAGCATTTT.

The genes are TRBV9 and TRBJ2-1; TRBD2 is a possible D gene (5 bases). The CDR3 consists of 15 residues. Germline CDR1 reads SGDLS; CDR2 reads YYNGEE. V was cut by 0 bases and J by 3 bases, with 10 bases left in between. The DNA of the CDR3 is TGTGCCAGCAGCGTAGACTCTAGCTTCTACAATGAGCAGTTCTTC. Its translation is CASSVDSSFYNEQFF.

This clone appeared once. The genes are TRBV28 and TRBJ2-1; D possibly corresponds to TRBD2 (6 bases). There are 13 residues in the CDR3. Germline CDR1 reads MDHEN; CDR2 reads SYDVKM. V lost 5 bases, J lost 10 bases, and 15 bases lay in between. The CDR3 DNA reads as TGTGCCAGCAGTACCGCGGGGAAGGGAGAGCAGTTCTTC. Encoded protein: CASSTAGKGEQFF. The whole variable domain, remainder taken from reference TRBV28 and TRBJ2-1, is DVKVTQSSRYLVKRTGEKVFLECVQDMDHENMFWYRQDPGLGLRLIYFSYDVKMKEKGDIPEGYSVSREKKERFSLILESASTNQTSMYLCASSTAGKGEQFFGPGTRLTVL.

This chain links TRBV9 with TRBJ2-7, with 10 bases aligning to TRBD2. Germline V gene lookup returns CDR1 SGDLS and CDR2 YYNGEE. The CDR3 contains 15 residues. V lost 0 bases and J lost 7; bases outside the gene matches: 7. CDR3 region: CASSVDAAGGREQYF. The CDR3 DNA sequence: TGTGCCAGCAGCGTAGACGCAGCGGGAGGGCGGGAGCAGTACTTC.

This sequence joins TRBV13 and TRBJ2-2, with 7 bases lining up with TRBD2. The CDR3 runs to 17 residues. Germline assignment: CDR1 PRHDT and CDR2 FYEKMQ (reference sequence). V lost 2 bases, J lost 1 base, and 7 bases stayed unmatched. The CDR3 loop reads CASSLRLKRGNTGELFF. The CDR3 region has the DNA TGTGCCAGCAGCTTAAGATTAAAGCGGGGGAACACCGGGGAGCTGTTTTTT.

V gene TRBV7-6 combines with J gene TRBJ2-1; 13 nucleotides line up with TRBD2. The CDR3 covers 19 residues. Germline CDR1 reads SGHVS; CDR2 reads FNYEAQ. After removal of 4 bases from V and 4 bases from J, the junction contained 13 bases not matched to a gene. CDR3 amino acids: CASSSVAGTSGNLYNEQFF. Here the CDR3 DNA reads TGTGCCAGCAGCTCCGTCGCGGGGACTAGCGGGAACCTTTACAATGAGCAGTTCTTC.

CDR3 nucleotides: TGTGCCAGCAGCCCGGGGATGGGACAGGGCCTCCTCGAGCAGTACTTC. Protein: CASSPGMGQGLLEQYF. V gene TRBV2 combines with J gene TRBJ2-7; 9 bases fit TRBD1. The CDR3 has 16 residues. Germline V gives CDR1 SNHLY, CDR2 FYNNEI. V was clipped by 6 bases and J by 6 bases; unmatched bases: 15.

The chain links TRBV28 to TRBJ1-5; 8 bases agree with TRBD1. J lost 10 bases, V lost 6 bases, and 14 bases had no gene match. CDR3 size: 15 residues. Germline CDR1 is MDHEN and CDR2 is SYDVKM. CDR3 sequence: CASSKLSGQGAPQHF. CDR3 DNA sequence: TGTGCCAGCAGCAAATTAAGCGGACAGGGAGCACCCCAGCATTTT.

The chain couples TRBV28 to TRBJ1-5; D may be TRBD1 (6 bases). CDR3 length: 14 residues. V was pared by 7 bases and J by 6 bases, with 16 bases between. Germline values: CDR1 MDHEN, CDR2 SYDVKM. CDR3 residues: CASNWGHGGQPQHF. CDR3 DNA: TGTGCCAGCAACTGGGGGCACGGCGGTCAGCCCCAGCATTTT. The whole variable domain, remainder taken from reference TRBV28 and TRBJ1-5, is DVKVTQSSRYLVKRTGEKVFLECVQDMDHENMFWYRQDPGLGLRLIYFSYDVKMKEKGDIPEGYSVSREKKERFSLILESASTNQTSMYLCASNWGHGGQPQHFGDGTRLSIL.

V is TRBV20-1 and J is TRBJ2-7; 9 bases match TRBD2. Germline values: CDR1 DFQATT, CDR2 SNEGSKA (reference sequence). This CDR3 spans 16 amino acids. Unmatched junction bases numbered 11, after V lost 3 bases and J lost 2 bases. CDR3 DNA sequence: TGCAGTGCTAGTGATAGCGGGAGCTCTTTGGCCTACGAGCAGTACTTC. Its translation is CSASDSGSSLAYEQYF.

This clone was seen once. Other DNA sequences within the sample encode an identical CDR3. The rearrangement links TRBV18 to TRBJ1-2; D call uncertain. Germline V gene lookup returns CDR1 KGHSH and CDR2 LQKENI. CDR3 length equals 13 residues. Trimming stripped 3 bases from V and 2 bases from J, with 7 bases between. The CDR3 protein is CASSPGENYGYTF. CDR3 DNA sequence: TGTGCCAGCTCACCCGGGGAGAACTATGGCTACACCTTC.

The chain links TRBV11-2 to TRBJ2-1; 7 nucleotides match TRBD2. Losses at the gene ends were 1 base for V and 4 bases for J; bases not matched to a gene: 7. There are 16 residues in the CDR3. Germline CDR1 and CDR2: SGHAT and FQNNGV. This CDR3 is CASSLGGGSRYNEQFF. The DNA of the CDR3 is TGTGCCAGCAGCTTAGGGGGCGGGAGTAGGTACAATGAGCAGTTCTTC. The whole variable domain, remainder taken from reference TRBV11-2 and TRBJ2-1, is EAGVAQSPRYKIIEKRQSVAFWCNPISGHATLYWYQQILGQGPKLLIQFQNNGVVDDSQLPKDRFSAERLKGVDSTLKIQPAKLEDSAVYLCASSLGGGSRYNEQFFGPGTRLTVL.

The chain has TRBV30 and TRBJ1-2; perhaps TRBD1 as D (6 bases). V shed 4 bases and J shed 1 base, with 13 bases lying between them. The CDR3 covers 14 residues. Germline values: CDR1 GTSNPN, CDR2 SVGIG (reference sequence). The CDR3: CAWIEGRGNYGYTF. The DNA of the CDR3 is TGTGCCTGGATAGAAGGCAGGGGTAACTATGGCTACACCTTC.

This sequence joins TRBV5-1 and TRBJ1-2; TRBD1 is a possible D gene (6 bases). CDR1 SGHRS and CDR2 YFSETQ come from the germline V gene. The CDR3 loop spans 13 amino acids. Trimming pared 0 bases from V and 6 bases from J, leaving 9 bases between. CDR3 loop: CASSLEQGNGYTF. In DNA, the CDR3 is TGCGCCAGCAGCTTGGAACAGGGAAATGGCTACACCTTC.

The genes are TRBV7-8 and TRBJ2-7; D unresolved. Germline lookup yields CDR1 SGHVS and CDR2 FQNEAQ. V lost 5 bases, J lost 0 bases, and 5 bases lay in between. This CDR3 comprises 12 residues. CDR3 residues: CASSPYSYEQYF. For the CDR3, the DNA is TGTGCCAGCAGCCCTTACTCCTACGAGCAGTACTTC.